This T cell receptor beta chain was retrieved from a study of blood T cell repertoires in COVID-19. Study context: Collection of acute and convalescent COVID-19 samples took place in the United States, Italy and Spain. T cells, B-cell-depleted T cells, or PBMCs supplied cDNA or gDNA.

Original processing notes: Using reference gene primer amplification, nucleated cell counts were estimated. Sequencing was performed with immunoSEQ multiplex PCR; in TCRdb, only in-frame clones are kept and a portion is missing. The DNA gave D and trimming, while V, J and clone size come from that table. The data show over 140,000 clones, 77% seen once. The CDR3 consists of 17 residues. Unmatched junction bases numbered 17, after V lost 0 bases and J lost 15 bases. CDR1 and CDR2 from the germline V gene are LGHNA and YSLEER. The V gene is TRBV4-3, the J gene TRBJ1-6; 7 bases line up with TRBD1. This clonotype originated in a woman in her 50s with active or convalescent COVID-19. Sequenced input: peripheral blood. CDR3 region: CASSQDLTGLMFLGLHF. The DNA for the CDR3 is TGCGCCAGCAGCCAAGATTTGACAGGGCTTATGTTTCTCGGCCTCCACTTT.